The present entry profiles one TCR beta chain with its context. CDR1 MDHEN and CDR2 SYDVKM come from the germline V gene. V was pared by 7 bases and J by 4 bases, with 13 bases between. The CDR3 has 13 residues. The data were obtained in a study of blood T cell repertoires in COVID-19. Across the whole study: Acute and convalescent COVID-19 specimens originated in the United States, Italy and Spain. PBMCs, B-cell-depleted T cells, or T cells were the source of the cDNA or gDNA that made up the material.

Study processing details: For nucleated cells, counts were estimated from reference gene primer amplification. The repertoire was sequenced with immunoSEQ multiplex PCR; TCRdb's copy has only in-frame clones and lacks some. V and J calls and clone size are given by that table; D and trimming were obtained from the DNA. This sample carries fewer than 300,000 clones, approximately 83% of them seen once, and the ten largest clones take more than 3.5%. In Cohort 3, a recovered donor had either two negative PCRs, clearance, or symptom resolution. Sequenced input: PBMCs or T cells enriched from blood (not recorded which). The TCR originated in a woman in her twenties or thirties who had recovered from COVID-19. The chain combines TRBV28 with TRBJ1-2, with D possibly matching TRBD1 (5 bases). CDR3 coding DNA: TGTGCCAGCACCATGACAGCCTCCTATGGCTACACCTTC. Its translation is CASTMTASYGYTF.